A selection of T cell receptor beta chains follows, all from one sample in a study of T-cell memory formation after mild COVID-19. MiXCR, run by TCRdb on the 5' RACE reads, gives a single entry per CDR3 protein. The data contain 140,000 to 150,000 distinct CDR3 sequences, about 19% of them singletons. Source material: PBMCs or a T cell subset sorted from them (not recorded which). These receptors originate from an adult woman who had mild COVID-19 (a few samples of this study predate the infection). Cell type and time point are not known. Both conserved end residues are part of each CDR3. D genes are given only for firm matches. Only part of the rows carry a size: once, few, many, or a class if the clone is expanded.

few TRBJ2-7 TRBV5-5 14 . TGTGCCAGCAGCTTAGGAGTGTCCCCCTACGAGCAGTACTTC CASSLGVSPYEQYF
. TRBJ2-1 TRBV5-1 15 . TGCGCCAGCAGCTTGGCCGGCCCCCGTCGGGATGAGCAGTTCTTC CASSLAGPRRDEQFF
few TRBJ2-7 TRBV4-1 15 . TGCGCCAGCAGCCAGGGGGGGGGCACCCTTTACGAGCAGTACTTC CASSQGGGTLYEQYF
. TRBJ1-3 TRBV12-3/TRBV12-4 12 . TGTGCCAGCAGTTTTAGAGGAAACACCATATATTTT CASSFRGNTIYF
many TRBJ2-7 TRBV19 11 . TGTGCCAGCAGCAACAGCTACGAGCAGTACTTC CASSNSYEQYF
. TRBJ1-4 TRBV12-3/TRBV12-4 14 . TGTGCCAGCAGTTCCGGCGGAACGAGGAGTCAACTGTTTTTT CASSSGGTRSQLFF
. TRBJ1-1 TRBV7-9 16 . TGTGCCAGCAGGACTACTAACGACGGAGTGAACACTGAAGCTTTCTTT CASRTTNDGVNTEAFF
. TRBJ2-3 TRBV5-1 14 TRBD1 TGCGCCAGCAGCCCGACAGGGGCGCTGGATACGCAGTATTTT CASSPTGALDTQYF
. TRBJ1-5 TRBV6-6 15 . TGTGCCAGCAGTTTAGGACAGTATAGCAATCAGCCCCAGCATTTT CASSLGQYSNQPQHF
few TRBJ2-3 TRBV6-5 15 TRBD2 TGTGCCAGCAGTTACTCGGGCGGGAGTGGAGATACGCAGTATTTT CASSYSGGSGDTQYF
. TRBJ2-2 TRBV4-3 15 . TGCGCCAGCAGCCAAGGGGACGGGAACACCGGGGAGCTGTTTTTT CASSQGDGNTGELFF
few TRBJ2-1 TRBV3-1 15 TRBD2 TGTGCCAGCAGCTTGGGACTAGCGGGGGCCATTGAGCAGTTCTTC CASSLGLAGAIEQFF
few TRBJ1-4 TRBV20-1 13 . TGCAGTGCTAGGATGGGGGCAGGAGAAAAACTGTTTTTT CSARMGAGEKLFF
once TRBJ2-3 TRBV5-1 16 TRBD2 TGCGCCAGCAGTTACCTAGCGGGGGGCAGCACAGATACGCAGTATTTT CASSYLAGGSTDTQYF
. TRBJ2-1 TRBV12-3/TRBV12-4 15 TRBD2 TGTGCCAGCAGCGCAGCGGGAAGCTCCTACAATGAGCAGTTCTTC CASSAAGSSYNEQFF
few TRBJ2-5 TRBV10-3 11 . TGTGCCATCAGTGAGTTGGAGACCCAGTACTTC CAISELETQYF
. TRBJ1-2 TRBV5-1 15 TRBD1 TGCGCCAGCAGCTTGGACGGGACAGGGGGCTTTGGCTACACCTTC CASSLDGTGGFGYTF
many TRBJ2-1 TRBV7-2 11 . TGTGCCAGCAGCTCCGACAATGAGCAGTTCTTC CASSSDNEQFF
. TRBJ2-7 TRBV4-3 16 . TGCGCCAGCAGCCAAGTAGTCGAGGGGGTATCCTACGAGCAGTACTTC CASSQVVEGVSYEQYF
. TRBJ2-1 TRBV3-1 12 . TGTGCCAGCAGCCAAGAGGACAATGAGCAGTTCTTC CASSQEDNEQFF
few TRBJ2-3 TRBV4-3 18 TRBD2 TGCGCCAGCAGCCAAGATGAAATGACTAGCGGGAGGGTAGATACGCAGTATTTT CASSQDEMTSGRVDTQYF
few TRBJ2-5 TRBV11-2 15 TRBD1 TGTGCCAGCAGTCCTATCGACAGGGAACTGCAGACCCAGTACTTC CASSPIDRELQTQYF
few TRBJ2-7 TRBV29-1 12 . TGCAGCGTTAAGGACGGAGCCCACGAGCAGTACTTC CSVKDGAHEQYF
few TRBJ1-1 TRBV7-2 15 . TGTGCCAGCAGCCCGCAACAGGTTCGAAGCACTGAAGCTTTCTTT CASSPQQVRSTEAFF
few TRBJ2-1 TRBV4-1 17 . TGCGCCAGCAGCCAAGAAGTCAGACTACAGAAACCCAATGAGCAGTTCTTC CASSQEVRLQKPNEQFF
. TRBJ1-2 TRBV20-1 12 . TGCAGTGCTCTGGTGGAGGCCTATGGCTACACCTTC CSALVEAYGYTF
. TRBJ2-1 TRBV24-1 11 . TGTGCCACCAGTGCCCAAAATGAGCAGTTCTTC CATSAQNEQFF
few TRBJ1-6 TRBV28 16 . TGTGCCAGCAGTCTAAGGGACTTCTACTATAATTCACCCCTCCACTTT CASSLRDFYYNSPLHF
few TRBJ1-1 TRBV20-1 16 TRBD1 TGCAGTGCTAGACCAGGGAACAGGGGGCAGGACACTGAAGCTTTCTTT CSARPGNRGQDTEAFF
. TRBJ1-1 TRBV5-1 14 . TGCGCCAGCAGCTCTCAGCTTATGAACACTGAAGCTTTCTTT CASSSQLMNTEAFF
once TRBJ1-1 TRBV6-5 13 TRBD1 TGTGCCAGCAGGGGACAGGGCCGGACTGAAGCTTTCTTT CASRGQGRTEAFF
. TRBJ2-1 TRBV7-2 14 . TGTGCCAGCAGCTTAGTTAAGGCACACAGTGAGCAGTTCTTC CASSLVKAHSEQFF
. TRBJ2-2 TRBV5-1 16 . TGCGCCAGCAGCTTGGCGTTGACAGGGAACACCGGGGAGCTGTTTTTT CASSLALTGNTGELFF
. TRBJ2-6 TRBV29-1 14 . TGCAGCGTTGGCTTAGGTCCTGGGGCCAACGTCCTGACTTTC CSVGLGPGANVLTF
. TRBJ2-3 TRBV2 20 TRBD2 TGTGCCAGCAGTGAAGACCGGGCTAGCGGGGGGTTGGCTAGCACAGATACGCAGTATTTT CASSEDRASGGLASTDTQYF
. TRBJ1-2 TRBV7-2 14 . TGTGCCAGCAGCCCTGCGAGGGGTCCAGCGAGCTACACCTTC CASSPARGPASYTF
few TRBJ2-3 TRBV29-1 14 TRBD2 TGCAGCGTCGTCGGGGGGGGTGTCACAGATACGCAGTATTTT CSVVGGGVTDTQYF
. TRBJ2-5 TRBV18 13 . TGTGCCAGCTCACCACAGATGGGTGAGACCCAGTACTTC CASSPQMGETQYF
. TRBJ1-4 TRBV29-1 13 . TGCAGCGTTGGGGGAGGGGGAGGTGAAAAACTGTTTTTT CSVGGGGGEKLFF
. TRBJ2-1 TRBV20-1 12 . TGCAGTGCTAGAGATCAGAAGGGACGGCAGTTCTTC CSARDQKGRQFF
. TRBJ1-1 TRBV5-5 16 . TGTGCCAGCAGCTTGGGACAGAATCTCATGAACACTGAAGCTTTCTTT CASSLGQNLMNTEAFF
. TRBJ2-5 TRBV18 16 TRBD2 TGTGCCAGCTCACCTCCTAGCGGGGGCGTCAAAGAGACCCAGTACTTC CASSPPSGGVKETQYF
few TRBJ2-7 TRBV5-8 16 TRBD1 TGTGCCAGCAGCCCAGGGACAGGGGGTAAGTCCTACGAGCAGTACTTC CASSPGTGGKSYEQYF
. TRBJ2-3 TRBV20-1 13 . TGCAGTGCTCTACAGGGGAGGACAGATACGCAGTATTTT CSALQGRTDTQYF
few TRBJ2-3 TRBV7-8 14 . TGTGCCAGCAGCTTTCAACAGAACACAGATACGCAGTATTTT CASSFQQNTDTQYF
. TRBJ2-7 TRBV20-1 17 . TGCAGTGCTAGAGATTTACTCGGACAAACGGGTACAGGCGAGCAGTACTTC CSARDLLGQTGTGEQYF
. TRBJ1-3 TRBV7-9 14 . TGTGCCAGCAGCTTAGGGGAGAAGCGAAACACCATATATTTT CASSLGEKRNTIYF
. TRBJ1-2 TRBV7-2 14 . TGTGCCAGCAGCTTAGAGGCAGGCAGCTATGGCTACACCTTC CASSLEAGSYGYTF
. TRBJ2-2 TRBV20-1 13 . TGCAGTGTTGAGGACAGTGGCACCGGGGAGCTGTTTTTT CSVEDSGTGELFF